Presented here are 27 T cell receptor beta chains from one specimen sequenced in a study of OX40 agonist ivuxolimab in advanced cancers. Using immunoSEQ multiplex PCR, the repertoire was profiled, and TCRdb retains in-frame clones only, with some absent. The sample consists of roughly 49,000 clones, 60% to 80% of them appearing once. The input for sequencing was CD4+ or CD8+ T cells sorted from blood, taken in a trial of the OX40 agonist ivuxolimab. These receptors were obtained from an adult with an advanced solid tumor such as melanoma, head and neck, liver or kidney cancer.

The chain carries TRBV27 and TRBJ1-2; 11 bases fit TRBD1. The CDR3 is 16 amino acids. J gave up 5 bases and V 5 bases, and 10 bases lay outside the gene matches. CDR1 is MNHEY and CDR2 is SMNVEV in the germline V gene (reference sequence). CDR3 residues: CASSLRDRGSRYGYTF. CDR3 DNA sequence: TGTGCCAGCAGTCTCCGGGACAGGGGGTCGAGATATGGCTACACCTTC.

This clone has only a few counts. The CDR3, as DNA: TGTGCCAGTAGTATACAGGGCCCCTACGAGCAGTACTTC. Its translation is CASSIQGPYEQYF. The J gene is TRBJ2-7, the V gene TRBV19; the D gene is possibly TRBD1 (5 bases). V was shortened by 2 bases and J by 2 bases, with 7 bases between the two germline ends. CDR1 is LNHDA, CDR2 SQIVND, per germline (reference sequence). The CDR3 extends over 13 amino acids.

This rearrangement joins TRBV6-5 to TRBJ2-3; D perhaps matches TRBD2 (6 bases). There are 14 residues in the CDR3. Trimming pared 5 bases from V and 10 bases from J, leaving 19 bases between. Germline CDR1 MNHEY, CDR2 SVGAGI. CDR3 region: CASSHRDLFSSQYF. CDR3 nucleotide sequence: TGTGCCAGCAGTCACCGGGACTTGTTCTCCTCGCAGTATTTT.

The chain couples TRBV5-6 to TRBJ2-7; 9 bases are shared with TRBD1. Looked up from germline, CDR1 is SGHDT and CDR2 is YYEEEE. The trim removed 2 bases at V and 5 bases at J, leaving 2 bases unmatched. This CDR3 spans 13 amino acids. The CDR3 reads CASSFGTGHEQYF. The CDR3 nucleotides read TGTGCCAGCAGCTTTGGGACAGGGCACGAGCAGTACTTC.

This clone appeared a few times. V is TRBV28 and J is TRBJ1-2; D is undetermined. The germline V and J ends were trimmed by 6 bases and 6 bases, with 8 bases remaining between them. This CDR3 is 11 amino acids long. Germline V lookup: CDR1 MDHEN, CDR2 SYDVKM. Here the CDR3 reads CASSLQNGYTF. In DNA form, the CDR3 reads TGTGCCAGCAGCTTACAGAATGGCTACACCTTC.

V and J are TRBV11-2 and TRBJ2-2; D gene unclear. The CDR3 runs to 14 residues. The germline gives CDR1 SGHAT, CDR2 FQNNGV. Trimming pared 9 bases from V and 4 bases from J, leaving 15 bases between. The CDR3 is CASGRGIITGELFF. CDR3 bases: TGTGCCAGTGGCCGCGGAATTATCACCGGGGAGCTGTTTTTT.

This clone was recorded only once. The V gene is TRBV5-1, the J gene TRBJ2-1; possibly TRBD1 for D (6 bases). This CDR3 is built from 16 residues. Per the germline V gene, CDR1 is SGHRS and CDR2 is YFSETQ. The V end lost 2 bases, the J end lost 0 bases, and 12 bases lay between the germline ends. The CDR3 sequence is CASSLVTGPSYNEQFF. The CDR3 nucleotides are TGCGCCAGCAGCTTAGTCACAGGGCCCTCCTACAATGAGCAGTTCTTC.

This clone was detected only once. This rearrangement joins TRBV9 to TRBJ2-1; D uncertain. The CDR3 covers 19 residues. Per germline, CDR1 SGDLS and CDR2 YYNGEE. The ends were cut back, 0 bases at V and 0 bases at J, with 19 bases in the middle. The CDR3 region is CASSVGTGDLTSSYNEQFF. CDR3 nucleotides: TGTGCCAGCAGCGTAGGGACCGGAGACCTAACAAGCTCCTACAATGAGCAGTTCTTC.

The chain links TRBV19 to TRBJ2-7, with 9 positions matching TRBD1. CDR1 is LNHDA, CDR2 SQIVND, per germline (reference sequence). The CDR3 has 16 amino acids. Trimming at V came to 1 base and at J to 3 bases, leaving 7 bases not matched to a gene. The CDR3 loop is CASSIGYSGQGYEQYF. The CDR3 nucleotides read TGTGCCAGTAGTATAGGTTATTCGGGACAGGGCTACGAGCAGTACTTC.

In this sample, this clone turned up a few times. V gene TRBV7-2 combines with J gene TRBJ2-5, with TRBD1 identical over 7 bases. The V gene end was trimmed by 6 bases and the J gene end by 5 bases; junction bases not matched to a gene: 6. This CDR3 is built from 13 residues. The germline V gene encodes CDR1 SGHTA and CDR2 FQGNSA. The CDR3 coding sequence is TGTGCCAGCAGTAGGGGGCAACGGGAGACCCAGTACTTC. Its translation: CASSRGQRETQYF.

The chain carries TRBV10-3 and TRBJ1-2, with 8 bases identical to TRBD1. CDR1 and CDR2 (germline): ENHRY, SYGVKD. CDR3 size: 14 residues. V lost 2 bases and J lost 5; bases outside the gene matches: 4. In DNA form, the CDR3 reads TGTGCCATCAGTGAGGGCAGGGGGCAGTATGGCTACACCTTC. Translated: CAISEGRGQYGYTF.

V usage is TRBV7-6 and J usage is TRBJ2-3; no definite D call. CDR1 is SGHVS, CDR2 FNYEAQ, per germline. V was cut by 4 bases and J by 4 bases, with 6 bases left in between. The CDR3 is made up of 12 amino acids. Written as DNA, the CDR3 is TGTGCCAGCAGCTCGACTGCAGATACGCAGTATTTT. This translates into CASSSTADTQYF.

CDR3 DNA: TGTGCCATTCGGACTAGCAGGAGAATCTACGAGCAGTACTTC. Protein: CAIRTSRRIYEQYF. V and J are TRBV10-3 and TRBJ2-7; TRBD2 matches at 8 bases. This CDR3 contains 14 residues. Germline V lookup: CDR1 ENHRY, CDR2 SYGVKD. Germline trimming cut 9 bases from V and 3 bases from J; bases unmatched to any gene: 10.

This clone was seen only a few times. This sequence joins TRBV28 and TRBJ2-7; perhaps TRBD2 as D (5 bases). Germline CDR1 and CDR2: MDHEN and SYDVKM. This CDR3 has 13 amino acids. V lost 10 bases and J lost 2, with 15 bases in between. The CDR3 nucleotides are TGTGCCACCCGAGGGCCGGAGGCCTACGAGCAGTACTTC. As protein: CATRGPEAYEQYF.

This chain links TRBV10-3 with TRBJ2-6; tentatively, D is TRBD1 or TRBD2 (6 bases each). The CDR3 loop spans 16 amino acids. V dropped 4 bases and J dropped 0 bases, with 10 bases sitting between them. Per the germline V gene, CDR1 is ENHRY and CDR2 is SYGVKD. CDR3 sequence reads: CAISAGALSGANVLTF. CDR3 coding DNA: TGTGCCATCAGTGCGGGGGCTCTCTCTGGGGCCAACGTCCTGACTTTC.

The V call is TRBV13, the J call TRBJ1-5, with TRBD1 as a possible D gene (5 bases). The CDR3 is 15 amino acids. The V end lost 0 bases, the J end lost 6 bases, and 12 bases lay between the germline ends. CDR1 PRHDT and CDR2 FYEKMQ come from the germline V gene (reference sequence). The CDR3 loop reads CASSLGWGSGQPQHF. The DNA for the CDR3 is TGTGCCAGCAGCTTAGGTTGGGGGAGTGGTCAGCCCCAGCATTTT.

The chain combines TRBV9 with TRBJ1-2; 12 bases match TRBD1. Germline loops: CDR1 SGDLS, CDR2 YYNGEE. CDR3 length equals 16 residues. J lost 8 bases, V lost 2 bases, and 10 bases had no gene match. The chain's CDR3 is CASSVGTGQGAEGYTF. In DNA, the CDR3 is TGTGCCAGCAGCGTTGGCACGGGACAGGGGGCGGAGGGCTACACCTTC.

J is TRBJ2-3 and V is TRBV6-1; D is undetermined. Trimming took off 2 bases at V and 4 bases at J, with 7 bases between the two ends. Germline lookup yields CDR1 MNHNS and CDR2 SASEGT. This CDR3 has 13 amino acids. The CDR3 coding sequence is TGTGCCAGCAGTGAAACGTTATCAGATACGCAGTATTTT. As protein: CASSETLSDTQYF.

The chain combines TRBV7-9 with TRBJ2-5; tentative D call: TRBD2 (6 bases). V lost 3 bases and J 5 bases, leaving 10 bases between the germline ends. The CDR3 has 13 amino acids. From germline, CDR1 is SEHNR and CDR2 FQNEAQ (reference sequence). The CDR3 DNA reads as TGTGCCAGCAGCTTCACCGGAGGGGAGACCCAGTACTTC. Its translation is CASSFTGGETQYF.

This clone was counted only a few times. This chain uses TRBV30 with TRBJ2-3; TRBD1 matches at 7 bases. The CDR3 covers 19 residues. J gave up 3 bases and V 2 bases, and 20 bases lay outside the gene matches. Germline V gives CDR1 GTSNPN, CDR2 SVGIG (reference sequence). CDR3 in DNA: TGTGCCTGGAGTACTTCGACAGGGACCGGTCTAAGGGGGACAGATACGCAGTATTTT. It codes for CAWSTSTGTGLRGTDTQYF.

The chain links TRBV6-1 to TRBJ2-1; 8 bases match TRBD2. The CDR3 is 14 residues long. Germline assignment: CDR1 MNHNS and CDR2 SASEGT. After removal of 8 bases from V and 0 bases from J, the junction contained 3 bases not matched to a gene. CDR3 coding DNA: TGTGCCAGCTCCAGCGGGAGCTCCTACAATGAGCAGTTCTTC. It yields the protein CASSSGSSYNEQFF.

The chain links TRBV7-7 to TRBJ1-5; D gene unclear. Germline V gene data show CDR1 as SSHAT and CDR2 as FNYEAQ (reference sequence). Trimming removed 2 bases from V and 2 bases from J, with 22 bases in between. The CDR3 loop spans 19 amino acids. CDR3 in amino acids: CASSLRSPHALGGNQPQHF. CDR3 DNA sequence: TGTGCCAGCAGCTTAAGGAGTCCCCATGCTCTCGGGGGCAATCAGCCCCAGCATTTT. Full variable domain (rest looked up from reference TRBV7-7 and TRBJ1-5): GAGVSQSPRYKVTKRGQDVTLRCDPISSHATLYWYQQALGQGPEFLTYFNYEAQPDKSGLPSDRFSAERPEGSISTLTIQRTEQRDSAMYRCASSLRSPHALGGNQPQHFGDGTRLSIL.

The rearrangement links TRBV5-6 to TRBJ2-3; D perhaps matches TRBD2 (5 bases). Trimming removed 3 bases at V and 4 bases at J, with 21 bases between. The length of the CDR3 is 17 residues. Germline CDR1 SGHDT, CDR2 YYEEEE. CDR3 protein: CASSWAKVASPPDTQYF. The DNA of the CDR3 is TGTGCCAGCAGCTGGGCCAAGGTAGCGTCCCCTCCAGATACGCAGTATTTT.

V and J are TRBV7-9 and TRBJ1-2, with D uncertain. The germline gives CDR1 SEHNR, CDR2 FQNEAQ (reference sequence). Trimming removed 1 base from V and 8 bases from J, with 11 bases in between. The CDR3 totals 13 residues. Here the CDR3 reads CASSLVGEEGYTF. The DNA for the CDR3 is TGTGCCAGCAGCTTAGTCGGGGAGGAGGGCTACACCTTC.

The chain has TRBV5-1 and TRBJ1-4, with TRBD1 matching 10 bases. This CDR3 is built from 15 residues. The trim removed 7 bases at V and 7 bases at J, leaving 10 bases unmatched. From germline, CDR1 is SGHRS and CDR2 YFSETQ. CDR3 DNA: TGCGCCAGCGGTAACCCGGGACAGGGGCTTGAAAAACTGTTTTTT. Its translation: CASGNPGQGLEKLFF.

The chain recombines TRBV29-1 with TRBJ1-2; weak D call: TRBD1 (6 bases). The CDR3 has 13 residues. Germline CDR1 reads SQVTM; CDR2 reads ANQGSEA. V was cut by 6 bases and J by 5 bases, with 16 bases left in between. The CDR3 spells CSVADRTYYGYTF. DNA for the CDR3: TGCAGCGTCGCTGACAGGACCTATTATGGCTACACCTTC.

CDR3: CASSSTTQGADTQYF. The DNA of the CDR3 is TGTGCCAGCAGCTCTACGACACAGGGAGCAGATACGCAGTATTTT. V gene TRBV5-6 combines with J gene TRBJ2-3; a weak D match, TRBD1 (6 bases). CDR1 and CDR2 (germline): SGHDT, YYEEEE. This CDR3 has 15 amino acids. Between the trimmed V and J ends, which lost 3 bases and 4 bases, there was a span of 15 bases. The complete variable domain, with remaining parts taken from reference TRBV5-6 and TRBJ2-3, reads DAGVTQSPTHLIKTRGQQVTLRCSPKSGHDTVSWYQQALGQGPQFIFQYYEEEERQRGNFPDRFSGHQFPNYSSELNVNALLLGDSALYLCASSSTTQGADTQYFGPGTRLTVL.